This T cell receptor (beta chain) comes out of a study of T-cell memory formation after mild COVID-19. This clonotype was observed a handful of times. Its cognate antigen is unknown. General study findings and limits: Day 15 to 85 contracting clones showed balanced CD4/CD8; day 15 to 37 expanders favored CD4+. Memory from before infection featured some responding clones, which suggests cross-reactive memory joined.

After 5'RACE with constant-segment primers, TCR alpha and TCR beta cDNA libraries carrying sample barcodes and UMIs were obtained. MiXCR was run by TCRdb on the 5' RACE reads, yielding one entry per CDR3 protein. The sample records around 370,000 distinct CDR3 sequences, around 21% being singletons. Sequenced material: PBMCs or a T cell subset sorted from them (not recorded which). The clonotype comes from an adult woman who had mild COVID-19 (a few samples of this study predate the infection). Cell type and time point are not known.

CDR3 coding DNA: TGTGCCAGCTCTCACGGGGCTAGCGGGAGGGCCACAGATACGCAGTATTTT. Translation gives CASSHGASGRATDTQYF. The chain links TRBV12-3 or TRBV12-4 to TRBJ2-3; 12 bases are a match to TRBD2. After removal of 8 bases from V and 2 bases from J, the junction contained 11 bases not matched to a gene. The CDR3 has 17 residues.